This TCR beta chain was profiled in a study of blood T cell repertoires in COVID-19. Overall study: T cells, B-cell-depleted T cells, or PBMCs supplied cDNA or gDNA.

Per germline, CDR1 SQVTM and CDR2 ANQGSEA. The CDR3 is 15 amino acids. Trimming stripped 4 bases from V and 5 bases from J, with 21 bases between. Per the study methods: How many nucleated cells were present was estimated from reference gene primer amplification. Clones were sequenced by immunoSEQ multiplex PCR, and TCRdb holds only the in-frame ones, with some missing. V and J calls and clone size follow that table, whereas D and trimming were derived from the DNA. The sample records some 250,000 clones, 88% being singletons. Sequencing was done on a sample of peripheral blood. The chain carries TRBV29-1 and TRBJ2-7, with D maybe TRBD1 (6 bases). This receptor was identified in a woman aged 40-49 years who had recovered from COVID-19. CDR3 protein: CSVARGGQAPNEQYF. For the CDR3, the DNA is TGCAGCGTTGCCAGGGGTGGGCAGGCCCCTAACGAGCAGTACTTC.